Following are 7 T cell receptor beta chains from one sample sequenced in a study of T-cell reconstitution after alpha-beta-depleted transplantation in children. The library targeted TCRbeta and was prepared with unique molecular identifiers. TCRdb analysed the PCR reads with MiXCR anew, one entry per CDR3 protein. This table holds 200,000 to 300,000 distinct CDR3 sequences, approximately 8% found once. Sequences were derived from PBMCs, mostly from graft donor cells, sampled 180 days after TCRalphabeta/CD19-depleted stem cell transplant. Receptors originate from a male patient younger than 18 who had a stem cell transplant for acute lymphoblastic leukemia, so the T cells may come from the graft donor.

The chain combines TRBV7-3 with TRBJ2-2; 7 bases align to TRBD2. The CDR3 is 14 residues long. The V segment lost 4 bases and the J segment 2 bases; nucleotides outside the gene matches: 1. CDR1 and CDR2 from the germline V gene are SGHTA and FQGTGA. CDR3 sequence: CASSSTSNTGELFF. CDR3 nucleotides: TGTGCCAGCAGCTCGACTAGCAACACCGGGGAGCTGTTTTTT.

The sample holds many counts of this clonotype. The chain recombines TRBV20-1 with TRBJ2-1; 7 bases line up with TRBD1. Germline V lookup: CDR1 DFQATT, CDR2 SNEGSKA (reference sequence). The CDR3 is made up of 15 amino acids. V lost 1 base and J lost 9; bases outside the gene matches: 12. CDR3 in DNA: TGCAGTGCTAGAGCATCCGGGACAGCCTGGGGTGAGCAGTTCTTC. Residues: CSARASGTAWGEQFF.

This clonotype was detected ten times or more. The J gene is TRBJ2-3, the V gene TRBV5-1; 7 bases line up with TRBD2. The junction had 6 bases not matched to a gene; V was cut back by 4 bases and J by 4 bases. The germline V gene has CDR1 SGHRS and CDR2 YFSETQ. The CDR3 consists of 14 residues. The chain's CDR3 is CASSVAGAADTQYF. The CDR3 nucleotides are TGCGCCAGCAGCGTGGCGGGAGCTGCAGATACGCAGTATTTT.

This clonotype was seen repeatedly, ten times or more. J is TRBJ1-1 and V is TRBV6-5, with a weak D call TRBD1 (5 bases). The CDR3 totals 12 residues. Between the trimmed V and J ends, which lost 2 bases and 10 bases, there was a span of 11 bases. Germline values: CDR1 MNHEY, CDR2 SVGAGI. CDR3 bases: TGTGCCAGCAGTTACCGTAGGGGCAGAGCTTTCTTT. This codes for CASSYRRGRAFF.

This clonotype was picked up many times. The rearrangement joins TRBV5-1 to TRBJ2-7; D might be TRBD1 (5 bases). Germline CDR1 and CDR2: SGHRS and YFSETQ. This CDR3 comprises 15 residues. V shed 4 bases and J shed 3 bases, with 17 bases lying between them. The CDR3 DNA sequence: TGCGCCAGCAGCCTGGGGCAGGGCTGGGGCTACGAGCAGTACTTC. It encodes CASSLGQGWGYEQYF.

Details on this clonotype: Given a much more abundant clone one base away, this may be a read error. J is TRBJ2-1 and V is TRBV5-1; D perhaps matches TRBD2 (6 bases). V was clipped by 4 bases and J by 4 bases, with 15 bases between them. Per the germline V gene, CDR1 is SGHRS and CDR2 is YFSETQ. The CDR3 has 15 residues. CDR3 sequence: CASSPDTTSYNEQFF. CDR3 DNA sequence: TGCGCCAGCAGCCCTGACACGACTAGTTACAATGAGCAGTTCTTC.

In its sample, this clonotype was seen many times. The chain links TRBV3-1 to TRBJ2-5; tentative D call: TRBD1 (5 bases). This CDR3 spans 15 amino acids. Germline CDR1 LGHDT, CDR2 YNNKEL (reference sequence). The germline V and J ends were trimmed by 4 bases and 2 bases, with 14 bases remaining between them. In nucleotides, the CDR3 is TGTGCCAGCAGCCGCCCGCAGGGCACTCAAGAGACCCAGTACTTC. Protein: CASSRPQGTQETQYF.